Below are 9 T cell receptor beta chains sequenced from a single sample in a study of blood T cell repertoires in COVID-19. The repertoire was sequenced with immunoSEQ multiplex PCR; TCRdb's copy has only in-frame clones and lacks some. The table lists about 100,000 clones, just under 95% of them singletons, with approximately 5.1% in the top ten. The sample was peripheral blood. The receptors derive from a man between 65 and 85 years old with acute or convalescent COVID-19.

This chain connects TRBV27 to TRBJ1-2; 8 positions agree with TRBD1. Germline V CDR1 and CDR2: MNHEY, SMNVEV (reference sequence). V dropped 6 bases and J dropped 8; count of bases not matched to a gene: 17. This CDR3 comprises 16 residues. The CDR3 coding sequence is TGTGCCAGCAGCCGGGCGACAGGGGCGGATCGGAGGGGCTACACCTTC. Translation gives CASSRATGADRRGYTF.

V usage is TRBV7-6 and J usage is TRBJ2-7, with 10 bases identical to TRBD2. Germline CDR1 SGHVS, CDR2 FNYEAQ. CDR3 size: 17 residues. V was clipped by 1 base and J by 3 bases; unmatched bases: 9. CDR3: CASSLDRGLAASYEQYF. As DNA, the CDR3 is TGTGCCAGCAGCTTAGACCGAGGACTAGCGGCGAGCTACGAGCAGTACTTC.

The chain has TRBV7-9 and TRBJ1-5, with TRBD1 matching 7 bases. Germline CDR1 SEHNR, CDR2 FQNEAQ (reference sequence). J lost 1 base, V lost 7 bases, and 7 bases had no gene match. The CDR3 spans 15 residues. Here the CDR3 DNA reads TGTGCCAGCAATTACGGGACAGAGAGCAATCAGCCCCAGCATTTT. Its protein product is CASNYGTESNQPQHF.

This chain joins TRBV7-9 and TRBJ2-7, with 10 bases matching TRBD1. Germline V CDR1 and CDR2: SEHNR, FQNEAQ (reference sequence). The CDR3 consists of 15 residues. Trimming took 5 bases from V and 4 from J; bases not matched to a gene: 8. The CDR3 nucleotides are TGTGCCAGCAGCCGATCCGGGACAGGGGAATACGAGCAGTACTTC. Encoded protein: CASSRSGTGEYEQYF.

This clone was recorded once. The rearrangement links TRBV6-2 or TRBV6-3 to TRBJ2-7; D unresolved. Germline V gene lookup returns CDR1 MNHEY and CDR2 SVGEGT. This CDR3 contains 15 residues. Trimming took 1 base from V and 4 from J, leaving 14 bases between them. The CDR3: CASSYLSIHPYEQYF. CDR3 sequence (DNA): TGTGCCAGCAGTTACTTGTCCATACACCCTTACGAGCAGTACTTC.

This clone has just one count. The DNA of the CDR3 is TGCGCCAGCAGCGTAGCCACAGGGATCTCTGGAAACACCATATATTTT. Translated: CASSVATGISGNTIYF. The chain has TRBV5-1 and TRBJ1-3, with a possible D match to TRBD1 (6 bases). Germline CDR1 SGHRS, CDR2 YFSETQ. This CDR3 spans 16 amino acids. Trimming left V 4 bases short and J 0 bases short, with 14 bases between.

This clone has just one count. CDR3 region: CATSSGGRGAPGELFF. The CDR3 nucleotides are TGTGCCACCTCCTCGGGGGGGCGGGGGGCCCCGGGGGAGCTGTTTTTT. V usage is TRBV19 and J usage is TRBJ2-2; TRBD2 agrees at 8 bases. The CDR3 runs to 16 residues. V lost 10 bases and J lost 8; bases outside the gene matches: 18. In germline, CDR1 is LNHDA, CDR2 SQIVND (reference sequence). Variable domain in full (rest from reference TRBV19 and TRBJ2-2): DGGITQSPKYLFRKEGQNVTLSCEQNLNHDAMYWYRQDPGQGLRLIYYSQIVNDFQKGDIAEGYSVSREKKESFPLTVTSAQKNPTAFYLCATSSGGRGAPGELFFGEGSRLTVL.

V gene TRBV30 combines with J gene TRBJ1-6, with TRBD1 matching 9 bases. The CDR3 loop spans 13 amino acids. Losses at the gene ends were 2 bases for V and 8 bases for J; bases not matched to a gene: 1. The germline CDR1 and CDR2 sequences are GTSNPN and SVGIG (reference sequence). The DNA for the CDR3 is TGTGCCTGGAGTACAGGGGGCCATTCACCCCTCCACTTT. It yields the protein CAWSTGGHSPLHF.

J is TRBJ2-1 and V is TRBV7-9; possibly TRBD2 for D (5 bases). CDR1 and CDR2 from the germline V gene are SEHNR and FQNEAQ (reference sequence). Trimming removed 5 bases from V and 8 bases from J, with 25 bases in between. The CDR3 runs 17 residues. For the CDR3, the DNA is TGTGCCAGCAGCCCAAGACGGCGGGCGGATGGCCTGTATGAGCAGTTCTTC. Its translation is CASSPRRRADGLYEQFF.